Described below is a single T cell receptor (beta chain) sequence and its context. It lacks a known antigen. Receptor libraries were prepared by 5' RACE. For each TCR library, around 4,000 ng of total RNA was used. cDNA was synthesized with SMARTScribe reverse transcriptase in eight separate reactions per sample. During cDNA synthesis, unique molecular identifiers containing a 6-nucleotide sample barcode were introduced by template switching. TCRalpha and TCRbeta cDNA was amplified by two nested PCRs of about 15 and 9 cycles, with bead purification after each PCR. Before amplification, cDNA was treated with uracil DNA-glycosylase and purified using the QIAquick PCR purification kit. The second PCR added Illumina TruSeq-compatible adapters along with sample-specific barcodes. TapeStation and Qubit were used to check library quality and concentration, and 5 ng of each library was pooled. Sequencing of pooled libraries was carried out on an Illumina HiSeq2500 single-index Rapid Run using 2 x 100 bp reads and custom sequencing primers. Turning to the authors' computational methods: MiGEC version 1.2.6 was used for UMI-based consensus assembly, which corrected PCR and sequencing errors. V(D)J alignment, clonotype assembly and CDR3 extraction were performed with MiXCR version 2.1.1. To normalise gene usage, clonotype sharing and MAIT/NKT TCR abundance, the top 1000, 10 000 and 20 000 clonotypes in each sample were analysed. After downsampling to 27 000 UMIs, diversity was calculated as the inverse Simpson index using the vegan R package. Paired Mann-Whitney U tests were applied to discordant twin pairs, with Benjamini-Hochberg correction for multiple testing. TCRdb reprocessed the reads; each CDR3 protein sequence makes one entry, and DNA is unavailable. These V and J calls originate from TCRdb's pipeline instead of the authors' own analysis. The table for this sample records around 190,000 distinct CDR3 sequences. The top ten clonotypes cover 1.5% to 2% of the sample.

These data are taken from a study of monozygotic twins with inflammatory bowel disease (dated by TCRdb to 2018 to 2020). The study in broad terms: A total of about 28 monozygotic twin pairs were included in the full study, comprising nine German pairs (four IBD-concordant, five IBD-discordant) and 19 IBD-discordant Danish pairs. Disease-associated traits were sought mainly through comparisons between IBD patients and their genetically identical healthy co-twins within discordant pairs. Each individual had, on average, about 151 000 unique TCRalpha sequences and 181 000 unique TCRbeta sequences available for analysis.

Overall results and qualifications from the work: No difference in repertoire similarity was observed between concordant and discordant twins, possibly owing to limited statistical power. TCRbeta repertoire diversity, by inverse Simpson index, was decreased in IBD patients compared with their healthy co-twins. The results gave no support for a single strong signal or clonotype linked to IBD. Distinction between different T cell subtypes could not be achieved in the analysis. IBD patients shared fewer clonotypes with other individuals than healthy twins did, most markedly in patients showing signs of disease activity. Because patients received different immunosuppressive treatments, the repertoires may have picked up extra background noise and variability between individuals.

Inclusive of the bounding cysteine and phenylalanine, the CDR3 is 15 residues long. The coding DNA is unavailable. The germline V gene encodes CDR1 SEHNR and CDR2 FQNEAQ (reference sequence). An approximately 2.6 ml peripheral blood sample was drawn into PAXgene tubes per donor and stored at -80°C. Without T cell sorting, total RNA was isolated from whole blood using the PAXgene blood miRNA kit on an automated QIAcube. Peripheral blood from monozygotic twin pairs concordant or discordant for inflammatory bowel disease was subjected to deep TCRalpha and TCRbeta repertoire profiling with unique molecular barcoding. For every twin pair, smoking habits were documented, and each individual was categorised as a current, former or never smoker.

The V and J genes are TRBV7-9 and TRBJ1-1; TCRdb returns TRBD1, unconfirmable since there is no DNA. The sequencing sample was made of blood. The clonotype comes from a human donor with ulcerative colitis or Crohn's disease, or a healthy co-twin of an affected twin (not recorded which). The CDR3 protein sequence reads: CASSLARDRGTKAFF.